This T cell receptor beta chain derives from a study of PD-1 blockade in mismatch repair-deficient tumors. Overall study context: Enrolled about 2013-2016, patients had progressing, pretreated mismatch repair-deficient cancers of approximately 13 types.

V trimming: 4 bases; J trimming: 2 bases; junction bases outside the gene matches: 13. The CDR3 is 18 residues long. Germline V lookup: CDR1 ENHRY, CDR2 SYGVKD. Repertoires were generated with immunoSEQ multiplex PCR, while TCRdb's copy carries only in-frame clones and drops some. This table has 77,000 or so clones, 70% to 90% appearing once. General observations from the study: After pembrolizumab, tumor-resident clones rose rapidly, then generally contracted before radiologic responses.

Three pembrolizumab responders had their TCRs sequenced. About this clone: Antigen specificity is unknown.

V gene TRBV10-3 combines with J gene TRBJ1-1; 10 bases agree with TRBD1. The clonotype comes from an adult with mismatch repair-deficient cancer. Material: peripheral blood, obtained 44 weeks after starting pembrolizumab. CDR3 sequence: CAISANVRTGGSNTEAFF. CDR3 nucleotides: TGTGCCATCAGTGCGAACGTAAGGACAGGGGGTAGTAACACTGAAGCTTTCTTT.